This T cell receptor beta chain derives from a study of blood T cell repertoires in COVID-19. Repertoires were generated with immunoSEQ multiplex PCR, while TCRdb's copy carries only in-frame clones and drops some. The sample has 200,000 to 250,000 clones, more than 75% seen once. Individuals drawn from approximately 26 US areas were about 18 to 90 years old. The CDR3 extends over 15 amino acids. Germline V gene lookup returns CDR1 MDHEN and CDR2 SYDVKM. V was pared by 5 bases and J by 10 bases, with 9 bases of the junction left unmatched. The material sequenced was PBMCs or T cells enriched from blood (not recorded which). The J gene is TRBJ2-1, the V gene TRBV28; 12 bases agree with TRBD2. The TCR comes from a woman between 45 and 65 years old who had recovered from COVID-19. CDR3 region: CASSTLAGGIGEQFF. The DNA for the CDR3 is TGTGCCAGCAGTACACTAGCGGGAGGTATCGGCGAGCAGTTCTTC. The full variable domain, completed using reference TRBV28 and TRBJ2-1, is DVKVTQSSRYLVKRTGEKVFLECVQDMDHENMFWYRQDPGLGLRLIYFSYDVKMKEKGDIPEGYSVSREKKERFSLILESASTNQTSMYLCASSTLAGGIGEQFFGPGTRLTVL.